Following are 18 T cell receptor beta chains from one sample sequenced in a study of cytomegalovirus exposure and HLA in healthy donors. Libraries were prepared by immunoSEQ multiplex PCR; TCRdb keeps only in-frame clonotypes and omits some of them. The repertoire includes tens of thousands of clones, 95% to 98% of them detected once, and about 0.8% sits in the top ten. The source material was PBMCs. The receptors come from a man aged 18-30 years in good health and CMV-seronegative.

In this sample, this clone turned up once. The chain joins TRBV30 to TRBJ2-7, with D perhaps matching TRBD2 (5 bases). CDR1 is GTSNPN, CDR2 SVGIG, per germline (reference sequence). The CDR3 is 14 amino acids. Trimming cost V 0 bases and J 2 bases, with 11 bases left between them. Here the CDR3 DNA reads TGTGCCTGGAGTGTACTAAGCGGCACCTACGAGCAGTACTTC. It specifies CAWSVLSGTYEQYF.

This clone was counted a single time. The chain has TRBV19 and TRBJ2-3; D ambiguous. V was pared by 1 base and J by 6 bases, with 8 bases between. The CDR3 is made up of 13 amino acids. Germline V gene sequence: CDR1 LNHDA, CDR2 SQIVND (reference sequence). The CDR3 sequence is CASSIATGDTQYF. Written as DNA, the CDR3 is TGTGCCAGTAGTATAGCTACCGGGGATACGCAGTATTTT.

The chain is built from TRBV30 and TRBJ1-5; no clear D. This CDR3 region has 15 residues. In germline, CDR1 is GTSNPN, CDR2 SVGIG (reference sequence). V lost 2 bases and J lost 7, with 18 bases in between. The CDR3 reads CAWSLPLGSRQPQHF. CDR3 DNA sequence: TGTGCCTGGAGTCTCCCCCTGGGTTCGCGGCAGCCCCAGCATTTT.

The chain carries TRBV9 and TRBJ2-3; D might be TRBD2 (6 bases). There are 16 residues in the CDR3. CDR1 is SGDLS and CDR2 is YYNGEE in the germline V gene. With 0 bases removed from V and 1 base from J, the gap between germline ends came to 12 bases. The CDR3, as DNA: TGTGCCAGCAGCGTAGGAAGATGGGAGGGCACAGATACGCAGTATTTT. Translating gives CASSVGRWEGTDTQYF.

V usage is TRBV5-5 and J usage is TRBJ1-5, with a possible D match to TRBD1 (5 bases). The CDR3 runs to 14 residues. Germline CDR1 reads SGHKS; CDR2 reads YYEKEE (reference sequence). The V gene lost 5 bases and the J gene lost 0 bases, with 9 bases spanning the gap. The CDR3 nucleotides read TGTGCCAGCAGACCGGACACTAGCAATCAGCCCCAGCATTTT. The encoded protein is CASRPDTSNQPQHF.

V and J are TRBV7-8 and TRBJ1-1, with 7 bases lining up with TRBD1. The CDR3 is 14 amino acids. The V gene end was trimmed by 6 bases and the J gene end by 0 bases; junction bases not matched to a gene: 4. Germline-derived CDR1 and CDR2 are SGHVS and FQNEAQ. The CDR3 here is CASRQGTMNTEAFF. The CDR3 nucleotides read TGTGCCAGCAGACAGGGGACGATGAACACTGAAGCTTTCTTT.

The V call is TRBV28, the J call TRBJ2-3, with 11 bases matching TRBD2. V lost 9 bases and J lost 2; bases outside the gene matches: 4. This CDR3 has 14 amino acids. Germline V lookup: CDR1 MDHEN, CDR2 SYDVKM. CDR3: CASIAGGPTDTQYF. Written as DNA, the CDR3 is TGTGCCAGTATAGCGGGAGGGCCCACAGATACGCAGTATTTT. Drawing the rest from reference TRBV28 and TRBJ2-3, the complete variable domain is DVKVTQSSRYLVKRTGEKVFLECVQDMDHENMFWYRQDPGLGLRLIYFSYDVKMKEKGDIPEGYSVSREKKERFSLILESASTNQTSMYLCASIAGGPTDTQYFGPGTRLTVL.

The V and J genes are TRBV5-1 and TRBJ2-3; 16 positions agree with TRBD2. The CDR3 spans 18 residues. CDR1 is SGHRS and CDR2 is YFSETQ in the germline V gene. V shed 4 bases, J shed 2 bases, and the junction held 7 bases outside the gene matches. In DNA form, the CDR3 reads TGCGCCAGCAGCGGGACTAGCGGGAGGGATATCGACACAGATACGCAGTATTTT. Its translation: CASSGTSGRDIDTDTQYF.

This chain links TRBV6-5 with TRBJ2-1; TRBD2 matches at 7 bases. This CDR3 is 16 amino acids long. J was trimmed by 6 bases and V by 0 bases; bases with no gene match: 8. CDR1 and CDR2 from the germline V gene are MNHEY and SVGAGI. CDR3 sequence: CASSYSGRDLVNEQFF. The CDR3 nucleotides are TGTGCCAGCAGTTACTCGGGGAGGGATTTAGTCAATGAGCAGTTCTTC.

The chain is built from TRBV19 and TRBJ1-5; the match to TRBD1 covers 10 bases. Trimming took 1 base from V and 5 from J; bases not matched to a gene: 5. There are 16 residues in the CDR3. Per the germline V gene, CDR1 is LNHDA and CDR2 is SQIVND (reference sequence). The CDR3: CASSIVGQGGDQPQHF. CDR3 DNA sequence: TGTGCCAGTAGTATAGTAGGACAGGGGGGTGATCAGCCCCAGCATTTT.

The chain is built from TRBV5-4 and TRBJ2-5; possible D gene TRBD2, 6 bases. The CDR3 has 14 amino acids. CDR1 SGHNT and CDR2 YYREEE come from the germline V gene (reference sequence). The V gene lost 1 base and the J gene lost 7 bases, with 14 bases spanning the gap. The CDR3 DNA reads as TGTGCCAGCAGCTTGCCACTAGCCCCATGGACCCAGTACTTC. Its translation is CASSLPLAPWTQYF.

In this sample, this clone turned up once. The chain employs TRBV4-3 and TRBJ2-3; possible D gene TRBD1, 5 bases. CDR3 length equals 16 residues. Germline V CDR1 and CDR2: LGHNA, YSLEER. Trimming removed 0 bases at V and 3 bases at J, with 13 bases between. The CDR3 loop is CASSQEWVRVTDTQYF. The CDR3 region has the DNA TGCGCCAGCAGCCAAGAATGGGTCAGGGTGACAGATACGCAGTATTTT.

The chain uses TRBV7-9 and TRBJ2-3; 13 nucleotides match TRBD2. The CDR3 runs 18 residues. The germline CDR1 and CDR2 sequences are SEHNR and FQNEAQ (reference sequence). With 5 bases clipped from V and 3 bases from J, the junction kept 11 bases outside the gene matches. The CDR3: CASSMGLAGLVRTDTQYF. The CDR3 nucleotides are TGTGCCAGCAGCATGGGACTAGCGGGGCTGGTAAGAACAGATACGCAGTATTTT.

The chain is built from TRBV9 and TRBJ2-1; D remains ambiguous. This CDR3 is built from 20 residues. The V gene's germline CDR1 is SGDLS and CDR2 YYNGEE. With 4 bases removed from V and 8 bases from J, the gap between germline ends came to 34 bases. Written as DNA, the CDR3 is TGTGCCAGCAGCACCACTGATCGACTCGAATTATATGGCCAAGGCGATGAGCAGTTCTTC. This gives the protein CASSTTDRLELYGQGDEQFF. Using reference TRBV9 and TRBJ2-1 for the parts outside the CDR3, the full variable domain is DSGVTQTPKHLITATGQRVTLRCSPRSGDLSVYWYQQSLDQGLQFLIQYYNGEERAKGNILERFSAQQFPDLHSELNLSSLELGDSALYFCASSTTDRLELYGQGDEQFFGPGTRLTVL.

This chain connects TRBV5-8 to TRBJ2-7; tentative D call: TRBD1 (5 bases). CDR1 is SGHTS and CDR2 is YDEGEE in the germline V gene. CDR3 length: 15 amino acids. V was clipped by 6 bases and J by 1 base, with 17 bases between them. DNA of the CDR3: TGTGCCAGCAACAAGGGCAGGGTAAAATCCTACGAGCAGTACTTC. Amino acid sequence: CASNKGRVKSYEQYF.

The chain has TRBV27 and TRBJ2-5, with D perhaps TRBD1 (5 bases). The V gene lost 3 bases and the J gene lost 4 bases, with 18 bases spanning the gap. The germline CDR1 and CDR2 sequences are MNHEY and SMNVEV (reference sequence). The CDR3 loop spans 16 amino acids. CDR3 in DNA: TGTGCCAGCAGTTTTTTGGGTAGCCAGGGCCGAGAGACCCAGTACTTC. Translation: CASSFLGSQGRETQYF.

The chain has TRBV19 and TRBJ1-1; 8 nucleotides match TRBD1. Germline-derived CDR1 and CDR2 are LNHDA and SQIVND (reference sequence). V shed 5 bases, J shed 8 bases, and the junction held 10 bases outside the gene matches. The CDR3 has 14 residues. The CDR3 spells CASSAQSRDREAFF. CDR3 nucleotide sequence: TGTGCCAGTAGTGCCCAATCCCGGGACAGGGAAGCTTTCTTT.

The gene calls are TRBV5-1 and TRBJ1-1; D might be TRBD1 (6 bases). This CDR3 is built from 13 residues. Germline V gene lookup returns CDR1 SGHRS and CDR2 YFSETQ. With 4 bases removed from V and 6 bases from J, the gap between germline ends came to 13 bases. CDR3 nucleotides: TGCGCCAGCAGCGAAACAGGGAATCCTGAAGCTTTCTTT. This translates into CASSETGNPEAFF.